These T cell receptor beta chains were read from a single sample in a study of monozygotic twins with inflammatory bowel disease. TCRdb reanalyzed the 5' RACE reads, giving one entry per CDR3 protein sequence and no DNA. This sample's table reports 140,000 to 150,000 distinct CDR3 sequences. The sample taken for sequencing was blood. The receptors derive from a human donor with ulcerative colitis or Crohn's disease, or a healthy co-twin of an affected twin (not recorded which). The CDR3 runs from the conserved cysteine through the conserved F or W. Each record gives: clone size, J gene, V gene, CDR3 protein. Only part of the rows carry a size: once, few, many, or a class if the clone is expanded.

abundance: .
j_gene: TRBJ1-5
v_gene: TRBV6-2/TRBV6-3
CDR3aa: CASTQSTGASWNQPQHF

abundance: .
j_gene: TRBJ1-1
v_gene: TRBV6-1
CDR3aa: CASRDPRGRDTEAFF

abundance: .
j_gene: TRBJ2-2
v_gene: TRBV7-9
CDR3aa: CASSLAPGLAPSGELFF

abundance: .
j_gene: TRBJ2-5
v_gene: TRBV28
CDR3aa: CASSPRTQHQETQYF

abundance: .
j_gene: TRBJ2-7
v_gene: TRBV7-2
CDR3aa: CASSLEWQGTYEQYF

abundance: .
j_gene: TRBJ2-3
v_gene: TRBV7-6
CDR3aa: CASSSGLAYADTQYF

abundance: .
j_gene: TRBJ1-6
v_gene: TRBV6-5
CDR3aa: CASSSDRALSPLHF

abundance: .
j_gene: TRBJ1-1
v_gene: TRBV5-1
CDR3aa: CASSLEGFGAFF

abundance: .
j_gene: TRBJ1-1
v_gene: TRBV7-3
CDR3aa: CAGSPRGERATEAFF

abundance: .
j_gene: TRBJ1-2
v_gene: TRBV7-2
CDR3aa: CASSVSGTGKRNYGYTF

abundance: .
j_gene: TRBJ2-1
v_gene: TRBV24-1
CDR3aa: CATSVAPSEDEQFF

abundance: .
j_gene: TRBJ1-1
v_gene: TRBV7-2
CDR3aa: CASSLGGGNTEAFF

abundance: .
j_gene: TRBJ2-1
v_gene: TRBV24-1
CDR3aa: CATEGGAGYNEQFF

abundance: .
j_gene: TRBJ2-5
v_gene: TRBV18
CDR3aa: CASSPPVGNQETQYF

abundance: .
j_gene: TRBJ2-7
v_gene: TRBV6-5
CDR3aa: CASSYSPRVGEQYF

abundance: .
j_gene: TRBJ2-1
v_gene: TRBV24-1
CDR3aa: CATSDFREEWSYNEQFF

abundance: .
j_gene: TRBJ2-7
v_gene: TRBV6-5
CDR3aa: CASSWTSGRAGWEYEQYF

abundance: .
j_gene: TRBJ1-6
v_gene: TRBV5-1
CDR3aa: CASSLVPGTDNSPLHF

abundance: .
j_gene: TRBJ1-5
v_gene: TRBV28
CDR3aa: CASSHLLRTGVNQPQHF

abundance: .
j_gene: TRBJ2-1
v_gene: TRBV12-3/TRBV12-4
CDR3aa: CASSLTSRHEQFF

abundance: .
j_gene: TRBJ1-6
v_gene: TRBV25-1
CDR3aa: CASSGRLSSYNSPLHF

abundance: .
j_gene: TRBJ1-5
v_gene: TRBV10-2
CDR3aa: CASSERSNQPRHF

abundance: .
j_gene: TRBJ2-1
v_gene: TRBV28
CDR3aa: CASSLGGSVGNEQFF

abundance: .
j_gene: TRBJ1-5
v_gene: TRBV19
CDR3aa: CASGRERDQPQHF

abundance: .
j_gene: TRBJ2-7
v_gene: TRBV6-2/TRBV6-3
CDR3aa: CASLDSVSSYEQYF

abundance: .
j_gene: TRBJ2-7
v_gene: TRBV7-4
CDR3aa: CASSNVADAYEQYF

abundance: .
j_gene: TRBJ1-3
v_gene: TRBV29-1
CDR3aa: CSVEDNGQGGGNTIYF

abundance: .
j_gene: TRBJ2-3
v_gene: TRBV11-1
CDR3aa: CASLQAGPRSDRADTQYF

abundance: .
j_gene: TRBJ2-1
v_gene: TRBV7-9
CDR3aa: CASSLAGTSGNEQFF

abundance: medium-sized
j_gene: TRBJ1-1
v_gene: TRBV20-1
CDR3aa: CSALHYTEAFF

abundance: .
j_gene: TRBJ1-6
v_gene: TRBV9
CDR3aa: CASSVGTANSPLHF

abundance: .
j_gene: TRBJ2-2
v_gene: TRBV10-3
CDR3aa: CAITSVRGTGELFF

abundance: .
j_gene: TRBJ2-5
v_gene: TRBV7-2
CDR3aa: CASSLGALKETQYF

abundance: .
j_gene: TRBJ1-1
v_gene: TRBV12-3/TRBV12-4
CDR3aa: CASEGLPNTEAFF

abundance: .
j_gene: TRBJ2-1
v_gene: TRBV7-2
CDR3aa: CASSDGLAGGYNEQFF

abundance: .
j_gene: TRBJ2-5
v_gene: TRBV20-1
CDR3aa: CSARGGSGHGETQYF

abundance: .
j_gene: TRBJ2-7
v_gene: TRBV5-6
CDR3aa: CASSFPRGNSYEQYF

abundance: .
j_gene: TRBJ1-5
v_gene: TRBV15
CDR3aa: CATSRGVNQPQHF

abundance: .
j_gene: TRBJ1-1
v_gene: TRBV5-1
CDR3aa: CASSPAGTVNTEAFF

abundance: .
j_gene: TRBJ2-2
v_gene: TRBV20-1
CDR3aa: CSALDRRGTNTGELFF

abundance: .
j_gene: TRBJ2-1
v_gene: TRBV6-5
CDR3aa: CASSYVGLAGPSGGNEQFF

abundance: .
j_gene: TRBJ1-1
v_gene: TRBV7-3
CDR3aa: CASSRGGKNTEAFF

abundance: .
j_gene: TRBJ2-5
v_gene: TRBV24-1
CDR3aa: CATSDSAETQYF

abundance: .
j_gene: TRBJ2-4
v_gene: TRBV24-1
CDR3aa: CATSDRDGLKDKNIQYF

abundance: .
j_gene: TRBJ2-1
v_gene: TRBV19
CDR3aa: CASSIRGTSGYNEQFF

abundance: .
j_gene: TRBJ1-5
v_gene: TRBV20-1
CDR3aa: CSASEVVGNQPQHF

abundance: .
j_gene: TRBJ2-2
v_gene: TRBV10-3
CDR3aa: CAISERTEATGELFF

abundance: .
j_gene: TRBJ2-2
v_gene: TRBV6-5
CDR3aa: CASRGIGELFF

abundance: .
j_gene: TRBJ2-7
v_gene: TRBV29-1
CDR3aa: CSVKDSSYEQYF

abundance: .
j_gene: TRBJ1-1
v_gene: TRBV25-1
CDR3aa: CASSGQGPGAFF

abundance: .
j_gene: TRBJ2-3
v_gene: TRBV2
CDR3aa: CASRKEGVDTDTQYF

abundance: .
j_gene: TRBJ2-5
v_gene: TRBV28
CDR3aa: CASSRGSSETQYF